Shown below are 9 T cell receptor beta chains from a single sample sequenced in a study of Ad26.COV2.S vaccination and SARS-CoV-2 variants. TCRdb's table, derived via immunoSEQ multiplex PCR, lists solely in-frame clones and lacks some. The data hold over 400,000 clones, with 89% observed a single time. Treatment: approximately 18 received Ad26.COV2.S at low or high dose, single or two shots; about 5 received placebo; per-sample allocation not given. Sampling happened 63 days after the first vaccine or placebo injection. The sequencing used peripheral blood, collected in a trial of Ad26.COV2.S vaccine versus placebo. These receptors originate from a person between 18 and 60 years old who received the Ad26.COV2.S COVID-19 vaccine or a placebo.

The chain is built from TRBV6-4 and TRBJ1-5; tentatively, D is TRBD1 (6 bases). The length of the CDR3 is 13 residues. V lost 8 bases and J 6 bases, leaving 14 bases between the germline ends. The germline V gene encodes CDR1 MRHNA and CDR2 SNTAGT. The CDR3 nucleotides read TGTGCCAGCGGTCGGGACATGGGTCAGCCCCAGCATTTT. Translation: CASGRDMGQPQHF.

This chain's CDR3 is CASSLTGTWYEQYF. The CDR3 DNA follows: TGTGCCAGCAGCCTTACAGGTACTTGGTACGAGCAGTACTTC. The chain has TRBV3-1 (or the pseudogene TRBV3-2) and TRBJ2-7; possible D gene TRBD1, 5 bases. CDR3 length: 14 residues. Between the trimmed V and J ends, which lost 4 bases and 4 bases, there was a span of 14 bases. Germline CDR1 is LGHDT and CDR2 is YNNKEL (reference sequence).

The chain links TRBV12-5 to TRBJ1-3; no firm D call. The CDR3 has 13 amino acids. CDR1 is LGHNT and CDR2 is FRNRAP in the germline V gene. The ends were cut back, 6 bases at V and 2 bases at J, with 8 bases in the middle. CDR3 loop: CASGMSAGNTIYF. In DNA, the CDR3 is TGTGCTAGTGGGATGTCAGCTGGAAACACCATATATTTT.

This sequence joins TRBV7-9 and TRBJ1-2; the D is unclear. Trimming left V 3 bases short and J 8 bases short, with 13 bases between. This CDR3 comprises 13 residues. CDR1 and CDR2 from the germline V gene are SEHNR and FQNEAQ (reference sequence). In nucleotides, the CDR3 is TGTGCCAGCAGCTTTCCCTCAGGTGCCGGCTACACCTTC. Translated: CASSFPSGAGYTF.

This chain links TRBV25-1 with TRBJ2-4; D perhaps matches TRBD1 (6 bases). V lost 1 base to trimming and J lost 7 bases, with 11 bases between them. Per germline, CDR1 MGHDK and CDR2 SYGVNS. The CDR3 sequence is 14 residues long. The CDR3 spells CASSEFGQGNIQYF. Here the CDR3 DNA reads TGTGCCAGCAGTGAATTTGGGCAGGGGAACATTCAGTACTTC.

This clone was seen a single time. The rearrangement links TRBV7-9 to TRBJ1-5; no clear D. Germline lookup yields CDR1 SEHNR and CDR2 FQNEAQ (reference sequence). Between the trimmed V and J ends, which lost 6 bases and 4 bases, there was a span of 10 bases. There are 13 residues in the CDR3. Here the CDR3 reads CASRGSGNQPQHF. The CDR3 nucleotides are TGTGCCAGCAGGGGGTCAGGAAATCAGCCCCAGCATTTT. Looking up the rest from reference TRBV7-9 and TRBJ1-5 gives the full variable domain: DTGVSQNPRHKITKRGQNVTFRCDPISEHNRLYWYRQTLGQGPEFLTYFQNEAQLEKSRLLSDRFSAERPKGSFSTLEIQRTEQGDSAMYLCASRGSGNQPQHFGDGTRLSIL.

This chain connects TRBV10-2 to TRBJ2-3; D remains ambiguous. The CDR3 totals 13 residues. The germline V gene encodes CDR1 WSHSY and CDR2 SAAADI. Trimming took off 3 bases at V and 0 bases at J, with 4 bases between the two ends. In DNA, the CDR3 is TGCGCCAGCAGTGATGGCAGCACAGATACGCAGTATTTT. It is translated as CASSDGSTDTQYF.

The CDR3 reads CSGHRGGEAFF. CDR3 bases: TGCAGCGGTCACAGAGGGGGTGAAGCTTTCTTT. This chain links TRBV29-1 with TRBJ1-1; perhaps TRBD1 as D (6 bases). Trimming cost V 7 bases and J 7 bases, with 13 bases left between them. Germline CDR1 reads SQVTM; CDR2 reads ANQGSEA. The CDR3 contains 11 residues.

V is TRBV7-8 and J is TRBJ2-4; a possible D gene is TRBD2 (6 bases). V lost 1 base to trimming and J lost 0 bases, with 25 bases between them. This CDR3 comprises 21 residues. CDR1 is SGHVS and CDR2 is FQNEAQ in the germline V gene. Here the CDR3 DNA reads TGTGCCAGCAGCTTAGTCGGGGTCGTGGTAGCGGATCCCCTAGCCAAAAACATTCAGTACTTC. Protein: CASSLVGVVVADPLAKNIQYF.